These 2 T cell receptor beta chains originate from one sample sequenced in a study of neurological immune-mediated disorders. TCRdb re-derived calls from the 5' RACE reads in MiXCR, one entry per CDR3 protein. This sample yields some 46,000 distinct CDR3 sequences, of which roughly 4.1% are seen a single time; around 6% belongs to the top ten. Material for sequencing was PBMCs. These receptors all stem from a woman aged 60-75 years with multiple sclerosis.

This clonotype has a count of ten or more. The chain's CDR3 is CATSRVTAIAKNIQYF. The CDR3 DNA reads TGTGCCACCAGCAGAGTTACAGCAATAGCCAAAAACATTCAGTACTTC. V usage is TRBV15 and J usage is TRBJ2-4; D is undetermined. V lost 1 base, J lost 0 bases, and 10 bases lay in between. Germline V gene lookup returns CDR1 LNHNV and CDR2 YYDKDF (reference sequence). The CDR3 extends over 16 amino acids.

This clonotype was detected many times. CDR3 residues: CASSRGGYDNSPLHF. In nucleotides, the CDR3 is TGTGCCAGCAGCCGTGGGGGGTACGATAATTCACCCCTCCACTTT. The V call is TRBV9, the J call TRBJ1-6, with a tentative D call TRBD1 (5 bases). Germline values: CDR1 SGDLS, CDR2 YYNGEE. The CDR3 length is 15 residues. V lost 4 bases and J 5 bases, leaving 13 bases between the germline ends.